The 29 T cell receptor beta chains reported below all come from one sample, sequenced in a study of shared clonotypes between healthy human individuals (dated by TCRdb to about 2020). Library prep was done by the immunoSEQ multiplex PCR assay. TCRdb took over this immuneACCESS table, retaining in-frame rearrangements with V and J assigned. Such tables are incomplete; in checked studies, under half of the missing clones stem from an unresolved V gene, and the remainder is unexplained. Across this sample there are roughly 96,000 clones, with approximately 44% seen only once. The top ten constitute less than 15% of the sample. The sequenced material came from PBMCs. All receptors come from a woman aged 40 to 50 in good health. Some clones in this sample may be carry-over from other donors' samples.

This clone was counted ten times or more. Additional DNA sequences in this sample encode the identical CDR3. The rearrangement uses TRBV9 and TRBJ2-5, with D unresolved. The germline CDR1 and CDR2 sequences are SGDLS and YYNGEE. CDR3 length: 14 amino acids. Deletions cut 4 bases from V and 1 base from J, with 11 bases between. The CDR3 DNA follows: TGTGCCAGCAGCCCCCAAGGGATCCAAGAGACCCAGTACTTC. Translating it yields CASSPQGIQETQYF. Based on the CDR3 plus reference TRBV9 and TRBJ2-5, the full variable domain is DSGVTQTPKHLITATGQRVTLRCSPRSGDLSVYWYQQSLDQGLQFLIQYYNGEERAKGNILERFSAQQFPDLHSELNLSSLELGDSALYFCASSPQGIQETQYFGPGTRLLVL.

The J gene is TRBJ2-6, the V gene TRBV5-6; D ambiguous. Germline assignment: CDR1 SGHDT and CDR2 YYEEEE. The CDR3 runs to 15 residues. Trimming took off 4 bases at V and 1 base at J, with 9 bases between the two ends. In nucleotides, the CDR3 is TGTGCCAGCAGCAGACCGGTTTCTGGGGCCAACGTCCTGACTTTC. The encoded protein is CASSRPVSGANVLTF.

The V and J genes are TRBV7-9 and TRBJ1-1, with no clear D. CDR1 SEHNR and CDR2 FQNEAQ come from the germline V gene (reference sequence). Trimming took off 3 bases at V and 1 base at J, with 6 bases between the two ends. This CDR3 has 13 amino acids. The CDR3 spells CASSFTTNTEAFF. The CDR3 nucleotides read TGTGCCAGCAGCTTCACGACGAACACTGAAGCTTTCTTT.

This clone occurred many times. The rearrangement joins TRBV27 to TRBJ2-2; perhaps TRBD2 as D (7 bases). Per germline, CDR1 MNHEY and CDR2 SMNVEV (reference sequence). The V end lost 4 bases, the J end lost 3 bases, and 9 bases lay between the germline ends. The CDR3 runs to 14 residues. The CDR3 bases are TGTGCCAGCAGTTGGGAGGGGGACACCGGGGAGCTGTTTTTT. Residues: CASSWEGDTGELFF.

Within the sample, this clone is medium-sized. This rearrangement joins TRBV5-1 to TRBJ2-7; D possibly corresponds to TRBD1 (5 bases). Germline CDR1 is SGHRS and CDR2 is YFSETQ. The CDR3 contains 18 residues. V lost 0 bases, J lost 1 base, and 20 bases lay in between. The CDR3 coding sequence is TGCGCCAGCAGCTTGGCGTCAGGGCAGGATGCCAAGTCCTACGAGCAGTACTTC. It specifies CASSLASGQDAKSYEQYF.

The gene calls are TRBV30 and TRBJ1-5; no reliable D call. There are 13 residues in the CDR3. Trimming pared 2 bases from V and 3 bases from J, leaving 8 bases between. The germline V gene has CDR1 GTSNPN and CDR2 SVGIG (reference sequence). CDR3 in amino acids: CAWSTGYNQPQHF. The CDR3 nucleotides are TGTGCCTGGAGTACGGGGTACAATCAGCCCCAGCATTTT.

The chain is built from TRBV30 and TRBJ2-7; the D gene is possibly TRBD1 (5 bases). This CDR3 region has 14 residues. Trimming left V 4 bases short and J 3 bases short, with 16 bases between. CDR1 is GTSNPN and CDR2 is SVGIG in the germline V gene (reference sequence). Here the CDR3 DNA reads TGTGCCTGGAACCTACAGGTGTCAGGCTACGAGCAGTACTTC. Translation: CAWNLQVSGYEQYF.

There are a few counts of this clone. The CDR3: CASSRDNNSPLHF. The CDR3, as DNA: TGCGCCAGCAGCAGGGACAATAATTCACCCCTCCACTTT. This chain joins TRBV5-1 and TRBJ1-6, with a weak D call TRBD1 (6 bases). This CDR3 region has 13 residues. V lost 4 bases and J lost 5, with 7 bases in between. CDR1 is SGHRS, CDR2 YFSETQ, per germline.

Ten or more counts support this clone. This chain connects TRBV9 to TRBJ2-2, with D possibly TRBD2 on 6 matching bases. Germline V gene data show CDR1 as SGDLS and CDR2 as YYNGEE. V was pared by 2 bases and J by 3 bases, with 8 bases between. This CDR3 region has 14 residues. The CDR3 loop is CASSVGLYTGELFF. The CDR3 DNA reads TGTGCCAGCAGCGTGGGACTGTACACCGGGGAGCTGTTTTTT.

This clone was recorded a few times. This chain joins TRBV19 and TRBJ1-5; D is unclear. CDR3 length: 13 residues. Germline V gives CDR1 LNHDA, CDR2 SQIVND (reference sequence). V lost 3 bases to trimming and J lost 4 bases, with 7 bases between them. The CDR3 spells CASSMVTNQPQHF. The DNA of the CDR3 is TGTGCCAGTAGTATGGTTACTAATCAGCCCCAGCATTTT.

Points on this clone: This likely stems from a read error, as it lies one base from a far larger clone. The chain carries TRBV15 and TRBJ2-5; D uncertain. CDR1 is LNHNV and CDR2 is YYDKDF in the germline V gene (reference sequence). The V gene lost 0 bases and the J gene lost 13 bases, with 12 bases spanning the gap. This CDR3 spans 12 amino acids. In DNA form, the CDR3 reads TGTGCCACCAGCAGAGATGAGGACGAGCGGTACTTC. Encoded protein: CATSRDEDERYF.

This clone was seen a handful of times. The chain employs TRBV27 and TRBJ2-7; 15 bases map to TRBD2. Germline V gives CDR1 MNHEY, CDR2 SMNVEV (reference sequence). J gave up 1 base and V 6 bases, and 4 bases lay outside the gene matches. The CDR3 extends over 16 amino acids. As DNA, the CDR3 is TGTGCCAGCAGGGGACTAGCGGGAGGTCGGTCCTACGAGCAGTACTTC. The encoded protein is CASRGLAGGRSYEQYF.

With respect to this clone: A much larger clone is a single base away; this may be a read error. J is TRBJ2-6 and V is TRBV28; D unresolved. V lost 6 bases, J lost 0 bases, and 6 bases lay in between. The germline V gene has CDR1 MDHEN and CDR2 SYDVKM. The CDR3 loop spans 14 amino acids. The chain's CDR3 is CASSGNSGANVLTF. The CDR3, as DNA: TGTGCCAGCAGCGGAAACTCTGGGGCCAACGTCCTGACTTTC. Full variable domain (rest looked up from reference TRBV28 and TRBJ2-6): DVKVTQSSRYLVKRTGEKVFLECVQDMDHENMFWYRQDPGLGLRLIYFSYDVKMKEKGDIPEGYSVSREKKERFSLILESASTNQTSMYLCASSGNSGANVLTFGAGSRLTVL.

V and J are TRBV7-6 and TRBJ2-1; TRBD2 matches 12 bases. The V and J ends lost 5 bases and 5 bases, in that order; junction bases with no gene match: 4. Germline assignment: CDR1 SGHVS and CDR2 FNYEAQ. The length of the CDR3 is 15 residues. Here the CDR3 reads CASSQGTSGHNEQFF. CDR3 in DNA: TGTGCCAGCAGCCAAGGGACTAGCGGGCACAATGAGCAGTTCTTC.

The table lists this clone with a few counts. V usage is TRBV6-6 and J usage is TRBJ1-1; 7 bases fit TRBD1. Germline V gene sequence: CDR1 MNHNY, CDR2 SVGAGI (reference sequence). V lost 5 bases, J lost 1 base, and 4 bases stayed unmatched. The CDR3 has 14 residues. CDR3 bases: TGTGCCAGCAGTCTCCGGACAGGGAACACTGAAGCTTTCTTT. Translation: CASSLRTGNTEAFF.

This clone was found a few times. The rearrangement links TRBV7-9 to TRBJ2-1; D is ambiguous. The CDR3 sequence is 14 residues long. Per the germline V gene, CDR1 is SEHNR and CDR2 is FQNEAQ (reference sequence). Trimming removed 1 base from V and 1 base from J, with 5 bases in between. The CDR3 sequence: CASSLGASYNEQFF. The DNA of the CDR3 is TGTGCCAGCAGCTTAGGTGCTTCCTACAATGAGCAGTTCTTC.

This clone was seen a handful of times. This chain joins TRBV25-1 and TRBJ2-5, with 8 bases matching TRBD2. Germline V gene lookup returns CDR1 MGHDK and CDR2 SYGVNS. Unmatched junction bases numbered 8, after V lost 4 bases and J lost 1 base. CDR3 length equals 16 residues. CDR3 region: CASSGIAGPPQETQYF. The CDR3 nucleotides are TGTGCCAGCAGTGGAATAGCGGGACCACCCCAAGAGACCCAGTACTTC.

This clone was counted only a few times. This rearrangement joins TRBV18 to TRBJ2-5, with D possibly TRBD2 on 5 matching bases. The J call may be in error: the DNA end matches TRBJ2-7 better. The CDR3 is 13 amino acids. Germline V CDR1 and CDR2: KGHSH, LQKENI. Here the CDR3 DNA reads TGTGCCAGCTCACCCGCTCGGACTGGCGAGCAGTACTTC. Translated: CASSPARTGEQYF.

The chain combines TRBV19 with TRBJ2-7, with 7 bases aligning to TRBD1. CDR3 size: 14 residues. J was trimmed by 6 bases and V by 7 bases; bases with no gene match: 12. Germline V gene data show CDR1 as LNHDA and CDR2 as SQIVND (reference sequence). CDR3: CASTKRQGKGEQYF. The CDR3 DNA reads TGTGCCAGTACCAAACGACAGGGTAAGGGCGAGCAGTACTTC.

V gene TRBV18 combines with J gene TRBJ2-5; unclear D gene. Germline CDR1 reads KGHSH; CDR2 reads LQKENI. V was clipped by 1 base and J by 4 bases, with 13 bases between them. CDR3 length equals 15 residues. DNA for the CDR3: TGTGCCAGCTCACCACGGAGTCAGTTGGGAGAGACCCAGTACTTC. It codes for CASSPRSQLGETQYF.

V gene TRBV25-1 combines with J gene TRBJ1-5; D may be TRBD1 (5 bases). Germline loops: CDR1 MGHDK, CDR2 SYGVNS. Trimming took 2 bases from V and 5 from J, leaving 22 bases between them. There are 18 residues in the CDR3. The DNA for the CDR3 is TGTGCCAGCAGTGAAGATGGTATCGGAGGGACGGGGGATCAGCCCCAGCATTTT. Its protein product is CASSEDGIGGTGDQPQHF.

This clone was counted ten times or more. The CDR3 region is CAWSRGNEQFF. The CDR3 bases are TGTGCCTGGAGCCGGGGGAATGAGCAGTTCTTC. The chain carries TRBV30 and TRBJ2-1, with TRBD2 as a possible D gene (6 bases). The CDR3 is 11 residues long. V was pared by 3 bases and J by 7 bases, with 7 bases between. The germline V gene encodes CDR1 GTSNPN and CDR2 SVGIG (reference sequence).

The chain combines TRBV9 with TRBJ1-6; D is unclear. V was cut by 4 bases and J by 0 bases, with 17 bases left in between. The CDR3 length is 18 residues. Germline CDR1 SGDLS, CDR2 YYNGEE. CDR3 residues: CASSIGPGGSSYNSPLHF. The DNA for the CDR3 is TGTGCCAGCAGCATCGGCCCCGGTGGGAGCTCCTATAATTCACCCCTCCACTTT.

This chain joins TRBV7-9 and TRBJ2-7, with TRBD2 matching over 7 bases. The CDR3 covers 15 residues. The germline gives CDR1 SEHNR, CDR2 FQNEAQ (reference sequence). V gave up 1 base and J gave up 4 bases; unmatched junction bases: 7. In nucleotides, the CDR3 is TGTGCCAGCAGCTTAGGCGGGAGCGGTTTATACGAGCAGTACTTC. It is translated as CASSLGGSGLYEQYF. The entire variable domain, with the rest obtained from reference TRBV7-9 and TRBJ2-7, is as follows: DTGVSQNPRHKITKRGQNVTFRCDPISEHNRLYWYRQTLGQGPEFLTYFQNEAQLEKSRLLSDRFSAERPKGSFSTLEIQRTEQGDSAMYLCASSLGGSGLYEQYFGPGTRLTVT.

The chain couples TRBV4-3 to TRBJ2-1; TRBD2 might be the D (5 bases). Germline V gene sequence: CDR1 LGHNA, CDR2 YSLEER. There are 13 residues in the CDR3. V was cut by 4 bases and J by 10 bases, with 14 bases left in between. CDR3 coding DNA: TGCGCCAGCAGCCGAATGGTTGGGAGCGAGCAGTTCTTC. Translated: CASSRMVGSEQFF.

The chain has TRBV4-2 and TRBJ2-7; 9 nucleotides line up with TRBD2. The J call may be mistaken, given a closer DNA end match to TRBJ2-5. This CDR3 is 15 amino acids long. Germline V CDR1 and CDR2: LGHNA, YNFKEQ. The DNA of the CDR3 is TGTGCCAGCAGCCAAGTCAGCGGGAGGACAGAGACCCAGTACTTC. This sequence encodes CASSQVSGRTETQYF.

This clone was seen only a few times. The rearrangement joins TRBV27 to TRBJ1-6, with D perhaps matching TRBD1 (5 bases). CDR3 size: 13 residues. Germline CDR1 reads MNHEY; CDR2 reads SMNVEV (reference sequence). Trimming removed 6 bases at V and 8 bases at J, with 11 bases between. CDR3 sequence (DNA): TGTGCCAGCAGAGGGGTGCCGGATTCACCCCTCCACTTT. It codes for CASRGVPDSPLHF.

This clone has only one observation. The rearrangement joins TRBV19 to TRBJ2-7; the match to TRBD2 covers 7 bases. Trimming cost V 5 bases and J 3 bases; bases outside gene matches: 10. Looked up from germline, CDR1 is LNHDA and CDR2 is SQIVND (reference sequence). CDR3 length: 15 amino acids. CDR3 sequence (DNA): TGTGCCAGTAGTGAAATTGGAGCGGGGAACTACGAGCAGTACTTC. Translation gives CASSEIGAGNYEQYF.

There are many counts of this clone. J is TRBJ1-1 and V is TRBV11-2; tentatively, D is TRBD1 (5 bases). Deletions cut 3 bases from V and 2 bases from J, with 10 bases between. The germline gives CDR1 SGHAT, CDR2 FQNNGV. The length of the CDR3 is 14 residues. The CDR3 sequence is CASSLLTVNTEAFF. The CDR3 DNA is TGTGCCAGCAGCTTGCTGACAGTTAACACTGAAGCTTTCTTT.